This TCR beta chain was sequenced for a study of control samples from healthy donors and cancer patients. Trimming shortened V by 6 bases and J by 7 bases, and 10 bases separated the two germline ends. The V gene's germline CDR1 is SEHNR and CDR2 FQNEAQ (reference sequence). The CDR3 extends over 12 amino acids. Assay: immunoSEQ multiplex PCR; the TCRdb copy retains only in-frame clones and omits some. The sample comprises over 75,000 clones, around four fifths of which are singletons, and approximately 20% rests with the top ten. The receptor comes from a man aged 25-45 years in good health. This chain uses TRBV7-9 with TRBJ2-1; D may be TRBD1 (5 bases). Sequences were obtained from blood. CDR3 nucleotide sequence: TGTGCCAGCAGTTTCGCAGGGAATGAGCAGTTCTTC. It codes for CASSFAGNEQFF.